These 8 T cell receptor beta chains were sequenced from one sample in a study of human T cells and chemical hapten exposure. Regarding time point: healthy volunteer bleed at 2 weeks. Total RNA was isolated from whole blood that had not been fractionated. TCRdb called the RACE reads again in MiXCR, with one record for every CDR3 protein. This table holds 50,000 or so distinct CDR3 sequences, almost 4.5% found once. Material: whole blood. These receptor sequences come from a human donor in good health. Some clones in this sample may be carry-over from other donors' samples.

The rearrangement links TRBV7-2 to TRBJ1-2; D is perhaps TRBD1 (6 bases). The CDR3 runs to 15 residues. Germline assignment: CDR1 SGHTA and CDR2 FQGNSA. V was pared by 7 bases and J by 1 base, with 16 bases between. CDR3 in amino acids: CASKGDRPLNYGYTF. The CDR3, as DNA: TGTGCCAGCAAAGGAGACAGGCCTCTTAACTATGGCTACACCTTC.

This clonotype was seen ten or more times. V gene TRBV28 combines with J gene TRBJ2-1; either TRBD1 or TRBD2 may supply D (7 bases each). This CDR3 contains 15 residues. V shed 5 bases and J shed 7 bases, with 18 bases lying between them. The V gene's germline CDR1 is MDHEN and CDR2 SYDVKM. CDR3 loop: CASSAKRDSRNEQFF. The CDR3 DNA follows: TGTGCCAGCAGTGCAAAGCGGGACAGCCGGAATGAGCAGTTCTTC.

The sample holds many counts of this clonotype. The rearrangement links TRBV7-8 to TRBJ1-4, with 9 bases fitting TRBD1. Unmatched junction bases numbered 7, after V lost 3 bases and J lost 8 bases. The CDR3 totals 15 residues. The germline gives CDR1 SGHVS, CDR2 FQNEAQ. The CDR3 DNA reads TGTGCCAGCAGCTTTACCGGGACAGGGTCGGAAAAACTGTTTTTT. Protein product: CASSFTGTGSEKLFF.

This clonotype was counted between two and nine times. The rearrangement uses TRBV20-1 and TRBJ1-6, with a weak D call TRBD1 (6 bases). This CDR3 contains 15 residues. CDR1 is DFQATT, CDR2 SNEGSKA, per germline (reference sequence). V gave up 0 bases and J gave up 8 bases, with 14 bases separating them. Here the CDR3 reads CSARDPRGRDSPLHF. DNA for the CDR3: TGCAGTGCTAGAGATCCCAGGGGCCGGGATTCACCCCTCCACTTT.

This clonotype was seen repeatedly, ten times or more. The CDR3 DNA reads as TGTGCCAGCAGCTCCCGCATGCAAGCTTTCTTT. Translating gives CASSSRMQAFF. The rearrangement links TRBV5-6 to TRBJ1-1, with D uncertain. V lost 3 bases and J lost 9, with 9 bases in between. Germline loops: CDR1 SGHDT, CDR2 YYEEEE. The CDR3 spans 11 residues. Variable domain in full (rest from reference TRBV5-6 and TRBJ1-1): DAGVTQSPTHLIKTRGQQVTLRCSPKSGHDTVSWYQQALGQGPQFIFQYYEEEERQRGNFPDRFSGHQFPNYSSELNVNALLLGDSALYLCASSSRMQAFFGQGTRLTVV.

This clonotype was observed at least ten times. The chain's CDR3 is CASSYSILEGKNYGYTF. CDR3 bases: TGTGCCAGCAGTTACTCGATATTAGAGGGGAAGAACTATGGCTACACCTTC. The J gene is TRBJ1-2, the V gene TRBV6-5; TRBD1 might be the D (5 bases). There are 17 residues in the CDR3. Per the germline V gene, CDR1 is MNHEY and CDR2 is SVGAGI. V dropped 0 bases and J dropped 2 bases, with 16 bases sitting between them.

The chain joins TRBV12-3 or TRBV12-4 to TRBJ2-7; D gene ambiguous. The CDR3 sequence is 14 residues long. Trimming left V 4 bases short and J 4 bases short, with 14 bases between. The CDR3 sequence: CASSSPGFLYEQYF. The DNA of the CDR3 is TGTGCCAGCAGTTCCCCCGGGTTTCTATACGAGCAGTACTTC.

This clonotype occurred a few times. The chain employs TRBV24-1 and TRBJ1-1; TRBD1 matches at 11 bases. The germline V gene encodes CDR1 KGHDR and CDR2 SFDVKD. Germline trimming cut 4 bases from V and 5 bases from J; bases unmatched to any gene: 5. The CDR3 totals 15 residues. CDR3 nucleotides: TGTGCCACCAGTGACGGGACAGGGGGTTTGACTGAAGCTTTCTTT. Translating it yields CATSDGTGGLTEAFF.